These T cell receptor beta chains were read from a single sample in a study of blood T cell repertoires in COVID-19. Method: immunoSEQ multiplex PCR; TCRdb's copy keeps in-frame clones and lacks some. The data show 150,000 to 200,000 clones, around 84% seen once. Sequenced material: PBMCs or T cells enriched from blood (not recorded which). The receptors come from a man in his forties who had recovered from COVID-19. Both conserved end residues are part of each CDR3.

J: TRBJ1-2; V: TRBV2; CDR3: CASSEALSFAAAGYTF
J: TRBJ2-3; V: TRBV27; CDR3: CASSSSPGQPYTDTQYF
J: TRBJ1-3; V: TRBV5-1; CDR3: CASSSQGSGNTIYF
J: TRBJ1-3; V: TRBV5-1; CDR3: CASSPFSGNTIYF
J: TRBJ2-4; V: TRBV7-9; CDR3: CASSLGTVGIQYF
J: TRBJ1-4; V: TRBV4-2; CDR3: CASRQGSTPTNEKLFF
J: TRBJ2-1; V: TRBV19; CDR3: CASKRTSGLYNEQFF
J: TRBJ1-1; V: TRBV2; CDR3: CASSEEPHTEAFF
J: TRBJ1-3; V: TRBV2; CDR3: CASSRTGGVSGNTIYF
J: TRBJ2-1; V: TRBV7-3; CDR3: CASSSSGTDNEQFF
J: TRBJ2-5; V: TRBV14; CDR3: CASSVRVRETQYF
J: TRBJ1-1; V: TRBV5-6; CDR3: CASSSGTLEAFF
J: TRBJ2-1; V: TRBV7-3; CDR3: CASSQGLAVYNEQFF
J: TRBJ2-2; V: TRBV6-1; CDR3: CASSERGGELFF
J: TRBJ1-4; V: TRBV5-1; CDR3: CASSVGQGATATNEKLFF
J: TRBJ1-5; V: TRBV5-1; CDR3: CASSLETALEYSNQPQHF
J: TRBJ1-2; V: TRBV28; CDR3: CASSLGGTGKNYGYTF
J: TRBJ2-4; V: TRBV4-1; CDR3: CASSQDWVAGGSKNIQYF
J: TRBJ2-3; V: TRBV5-1; CDR3: CASYVGTLNTDTQYF
J: TRBJ1-5; V: TRBV30; CDR3: CAWSVPGQGPNGNQPQHF
J: TRBJ2-7; V: TRBV7-2; CDR3: CASRTGTGGYEQYF
J: TRBJ2-2; V: TRBV7-3; CDR3: CASSSDSNTGELFF
J: TRBJ1-4; V: TRBV5-1; CDR3: CASSLGTSNEKLFF
J: TRBJ1-5; V: TRBV19; CDR3: CASSIGTGRGQPQHF
J: TRBJ2-3; V: TRBV19; CDR3: CASIAPGQGYDTQYF
J: TRBJ1-4; V: TRBV5-1; CDR3: CASSLTGLGDEKLFF
J: TRBJ2-6; V: TRBV12-5; CDR3: CASGLTGQSSGANVLTF
J: TRBJ1-2; V: TRBV7-9; CDR3: CASSLEGQGTYGYTF
J: TRBJ2-2; V: TRBV3-1/TRBV3-2; CDR3: CASSHRELAGLPGELFF
J: TRBJ1-1; V: TRBV30; CDR3: CAWSVLQGTFF
J: TRBJ2-1; V: TRBV18; CDR3: CASSPMEVISYNEQFF
J: TRBJ1-4; V: TRBV2; CDR3: CASRAGTGREKLFF
J: TRBJ2-5; V: TRBV9; CDR3: CASSERMEGETQYF
J: TRBJ1-1; V: TRBV7-3; CDR3: CASSPGTAEAFF
J: TRBJ2-5; V: TRBV19; CDR3: CASSDLFAGQETQYF
J: TRBJ1-2; V: TRBV5-1; CDR3: CASSLDPGQGSGGYTF
J: TRBJ2-2; V: TRBV18; CDR3: CASSLDTLNTGELFF
J: TRBJ1-4; V: TRBV2; CDR3: CASRGQGAGEKLFF
J: TRBJ1-2; V: TRBV24-1; CDR3: CATSDPSLGGNYGYTF
J: TRBJ2-2; V: TRBV10-1; CDR3: CASSAAGTGAGELFF
J: TRBJ1-4; V: TRBV5-1; CDR3: CASSGTGANNEKLFF
J: TRBJ1-2; V: TRBV11-3; CDR3: CASGVGQGYGYTF
J: TRBJ2-1; V: TRBV11-3; CDR3: CASSPYDRPNEQFF
J: TRBJ1-4; V: TRBV5-4; CDR3: CASSFQRNNEKLFF
J: TRBJ1-2; V: TRBV21-1; CDR3: CASTGGQDGYTF
J: TRBJ1-1; V: TRBV10-3; CDR3: CAIRRSADNTEAFF
J: TRBJ2-2; V: TRBV18; CDR3: CASSPESANTGELFF
J: TRBJ1-1; V: TRBV19; CDR3: CASSMLRGATGNTEAFF
J: TRBJ2-3; V: TRBV6-6; CDR3: CASSYLASGTDTQYF
J: TRBJ1-5; V: TRBV7-6; CDR3: CASSLTDSNQPQHF
J: TRBJ2-1; V: TRBV9; CDR3: CASSVQSGLRIYNEQFF
J: TRBJ1-5; V: TRBV24-1; CDR3: CATSGGPRGGINQPQHF
J: TRBJ1-3; V: TRBV21-1; CDR3: CASSKDEETAGNTIYF
J: TRBJ1-5; V: TRBV6-5; CDR3: CASQTGASNQPQHF
J: TRBJ1-6; V: TRBV3-1/TRBV3-2; CDR3: CASSLDRSNSPLHF
J: TRBJ2-1; V: TRBV29-1; CDR3: CSVEGASGSYNEQFF